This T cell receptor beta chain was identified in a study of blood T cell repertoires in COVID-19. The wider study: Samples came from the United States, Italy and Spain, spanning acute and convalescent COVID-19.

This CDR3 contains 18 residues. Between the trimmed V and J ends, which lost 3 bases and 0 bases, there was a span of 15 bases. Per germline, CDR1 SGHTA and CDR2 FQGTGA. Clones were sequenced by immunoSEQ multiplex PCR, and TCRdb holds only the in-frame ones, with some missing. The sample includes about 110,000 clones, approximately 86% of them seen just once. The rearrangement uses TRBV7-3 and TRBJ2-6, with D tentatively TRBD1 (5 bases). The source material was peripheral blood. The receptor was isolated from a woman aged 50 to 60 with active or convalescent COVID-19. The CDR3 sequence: CASSFGAVTRSGANVLTF. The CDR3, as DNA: TGTGCCAGCAGCTTTGGGGCAGTAACCCGCTCTGGGGCCAACGTCCTGACTTTC.